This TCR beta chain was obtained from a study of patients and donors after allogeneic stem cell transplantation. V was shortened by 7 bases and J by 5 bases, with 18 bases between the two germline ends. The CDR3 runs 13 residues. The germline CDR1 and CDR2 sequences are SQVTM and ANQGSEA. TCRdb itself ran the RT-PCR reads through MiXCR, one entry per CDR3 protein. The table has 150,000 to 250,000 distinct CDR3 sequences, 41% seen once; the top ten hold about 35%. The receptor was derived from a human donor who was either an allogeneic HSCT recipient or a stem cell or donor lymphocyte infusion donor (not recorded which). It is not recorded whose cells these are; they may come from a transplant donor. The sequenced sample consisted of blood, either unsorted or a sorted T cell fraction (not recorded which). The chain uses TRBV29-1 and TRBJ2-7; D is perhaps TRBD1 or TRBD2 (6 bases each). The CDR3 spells CSGGWGAHNEQYF. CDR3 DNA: TGCAGCGGCGGGTGGGGGGCGCATAACGAGCAGTACTTC.